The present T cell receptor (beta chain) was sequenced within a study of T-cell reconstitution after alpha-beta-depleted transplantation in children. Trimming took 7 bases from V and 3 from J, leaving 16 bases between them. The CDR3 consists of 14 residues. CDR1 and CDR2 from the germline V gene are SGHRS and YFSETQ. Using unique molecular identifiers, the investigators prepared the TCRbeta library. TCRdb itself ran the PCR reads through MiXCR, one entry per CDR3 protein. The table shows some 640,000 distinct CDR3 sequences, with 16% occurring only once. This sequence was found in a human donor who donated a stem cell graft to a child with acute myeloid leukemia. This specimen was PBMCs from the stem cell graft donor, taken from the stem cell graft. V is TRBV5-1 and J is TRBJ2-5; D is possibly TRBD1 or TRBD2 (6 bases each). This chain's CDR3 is CASCVEGVKETQYF. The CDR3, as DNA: TGCGCCAGCTGCGTGGAGGGGGTCAAAGAGACCCAGTACTTC.